This passage covers 14 T cell receptor beta chains from one sample sequenced in a study of OX40 agonist ivuxolimab in advanced cancers. Measured with immunoSEQ multiplex PCR; TCRdb has only the in-frame clones, and not every one. The sample contains about 150,000 clones, more than 85% of which appear only once. The specimen was CD4+ or CD8+ T cells sorted from blood, collected in a trial of the OX40 agonist ivuxolimab. The receptors originated from an adult with an advanced solid tumor such as melanoma, head and neck, liver or kidney cancer.

The V gene is TRBV27, the J gene TRBJ2-7; D could derive from TRBD1 or TRBD2 (5 bases each). Between the trimmed V and J ends, which lost 2 bases and 5 bases, there was a span of 13 bases. This CDR3 contains 14 residues. CDR1 MNHEY and CDR2 SMNVEV come from the germline V gene (reference sequence). The CDR3 nucleotides are TGTGCCAGCAGTTTAGATGGCAGGGAGCACGAGCAGTACTTC. It codes for CASSLDGREHEQYF.

The genes are TRBV4-1 and TRBJ1-6; weak D call: TRBD1 (5 bases). V lost 4 bases, J lost 0 bases, and 16 bases lay in between. Per the germline V gene, CDR1 is MGHRA and CDR2 is YSYEKL. This CDR3 spans 18 amino acids. The CDR3 DNA sequence: TGCGCCAGCAGCCGGGGGTTAGGGACGGTCTCCTATAATTCACCCCTCCACTTT. This codes for CASSRGLGTVSYNSPLHF.

The chain has TRBV18 and TRBJ1-2; D may be TRBD1 (5 bases). Germline CDR1 reads KGHSH; CDR2 reads LQKENI. This CDR3 comprises 15 residues. V lost 4 bases and J 1 base, leaving 13 bases between the germline ends. As DNA, the CDR3 is TGTGCCAGCTCACTATCGACAGTGAGTAACTATGGCTACACCTTC. Its protein product is CASSLSTVSNYGYTF.

This sequence joins TRBV6-5 and TRBJ1-2, with D possibly matching TRBD1 (5 bases). CDR3 length: 13 residues. CDR1 and CDR2 (germline): MNHEY, SVGAGI. Trimming cost V 0 bases and J 7 bases, with 9 bases left between them. The CDR3 region is CASSYSGLAGYTF. CDR3 DNA: TGTGCCAGCAGTTACTCGGGGCTTGCTGGCTACACCTTC.

The rearrangement joins TRBV2 to TRBJ1-1; D is possibly TRBD1 (5 bases). From germline, CDR1 is SNHLY and CDR2 FYNNEI. The CDR3 spans 12 residues. Trimming took 6 bases from V and 8 from J, leaving 13 bases between them. This CDR3 is CASRWGVGEAFF. CDR3 nucleotides: TGTGCCAGCAGGTGGGGGGTCGGAGAAGCTTTCTTT. Full variable domain (remainder filled in from reference TRBV2 and TRBJ1-1): EPEVTQTPSHQVTQMGQEVILRCVPISNHLYFYWYRQILGQKVEFLVSFYNNEISEKSEIFDDQFSVERPDGSNFTLKIRSTKLEDSAMYFCASRWGVGEAFFGQGTRLTVV.

V gene TRBV18 combines with J gene TRBJ1-2; possibly TRBD1 for D (5 bases). Deletions cut 0 bases from V and 13 bases from J, with 18 bases between. Germline V gene lookup returns CDR1 KGHSH and CDR2 LQKENI. The CDR3 loop spans 14 amino acids. The CDR3 coding sequence is TGTGCCAGCTCACCACCGGTAGTCCGGGGCGACTTCACCTTC. Translated: CASSPPVVRGDFTF.

The gene calls are TRBV20-1 and TRBJ2-5; the D is unclear. CDR1 and CDR2 (germline): DFQATT, SNEGSKA (reference sequence). This CDR3 has 11 amino acids. The germline V and J ends were trimmed by 2 bases and 5 bases, with 6 bases remaining between them. CDR3 protein: CSARYWETQYF. DNA for the CDR3: TGCAGTGCTAGATATTGGGAGACCCAGTACTTC.

V is TRBV6-5 and J is TRBJ1-2; D remains unclear. V was clipped by 7 bases and J by 5 bases, with 20 bases between them. Germline CDR1 MNHEY, CDR2 SVGAGI. The CDR3 length is 15 residues. This CDR3 is CASKQANPPAYGYTF. CDR3 in DNA: TGTGCCAGCAAGCAAGCAAACCCCCCGGCTTATGGCTACACCTTC.

In this sample, this clone turned up once. V and J are TRBV27 and TRBJ2-3; D unresolved. The V gene lost 2 bases and the J gene lost 2 bases, with 5 bases spanning the gap. This CDR3 has 13 residues. The germline gives CDR1 MNHEY, CDR2 SMNVEV (reference sequence). CDR3 in DNA: TGTGCCAGCAGTTTAAAAACCACAGATACGCAGTATTTT. Its protein is CASSLKTTDTQYF.

The chain links TRBV12-5 to TRBJ2-7, with D perhaps TRBD1 (6 bases). V was clipped by 4 bases and J by 6 bases, with 16 bases between them. This CDR3 region has 14 residues. The germline V gene encodes CDR1 LGHNT and CDR2 FRNRAP. This CDR3 is CASGSGHGFSEQYF. In nucleotides, the CDR3 is TGTGCTAGTGGTTCGGGACATGGGTTCAGCGAGCAGTACTTC.

The rearrangement uses TRBV4-2 and TRBJ1-5; TRBD1 agrees at 8 bases. Germline CDR1 reads LGHNA; CDR2 reads YNFKEQ. Germline trimming cut 4 bases from V and 5 bases from J; bases unmatched to any gene: 4. The CDR3 contains 14 residues. This CDR3 is CASSRTGSYQPQHF. CDR3 DNA sequence: TGTGCCAGCAGCCGGACAGGGAGTTATCAGCCCCAGCATTTT.

This rearrangement joins TRBV7-8 to TRBJ2-2, with 9 bases matching TRBD2. This CDR3 comprises 18 residues. The V gene's germline CDR1 is SGHVS and CDR2 FQNEAQ. The junction had 10 bases not matched to a gene; V was cut back by 5 bases and J by 0 bases. This CDR3 reads CASSRPAGTSTNTGELFF. The CDR3 DNA reads TGTGCCAGCAGCCGCCCTGCCGGGACTAGCACGAACACCGGGGAGCTGTTTTTT.

This clone was seen once. CDR3 amino acids: CAAQRGAEETQYF. The CDR3 DNA follows: TGTGCCGCCCAGAGGGGGGCGGAGGAGACCCAGTACTTC. This chain links TRBV5-4 with TRBJ2-5; perhaps D is TRBD1 or TRBD2 (6 bases each). Looked up from germline, CDR1 is SGHNT and CDR2 is YYREEE (reference sequence). The V end lost 10 bases, the J end lost 5 bases, and 18 bases lay between the germline ends. The CDR3 loop spans 13 amino acids.

The genes are TRBV9 and TRBJ2-5; D gene unclear. The germline V gene has CDR1 SGDLS and CDR2 YYNGEE. V lost 2 bases and J 2 bases, leaving 10 bases between the germline ends. There are 14 residues in the CDR3. DNA for the CDR3: TGTGCCAGCAGCGTCTCGCCGGCTCAAGAGACCCAGTACTTC. Protein product: CASSVSPAQETQYF.